This is a list of T cell receptor beta chains from one sample in a study of radiotherapy plus CTLA-4 blockade in lung cancer. Profiling relied on immunoSEQ multiplex PCR, and the TCRdb table lists in-frame clones only, not all of them. The sample lists 50,000 to 70,000 clones, 70% to 85% seen once, with 5% to 6.5% in the top ten. The sequencing here drew on peripheral blood, taken from a patient treated with radiotherapy plus ipilimumab. The receptor source for this set is a human donor with non-small cell lung cancer whose response to radiotherapy plus ipilimumab could not be evaluated. Both conserved end residues are part of each CDR3. A D gene is named only where the DNA matches it firmly. A row's size may be missing; if present it is once, few, many or a size class.

D gene: NA; clone size: NA; J gene: TRBJ2-7; V gene: TRBV7-2; CDR3 protein: CASSRRGLSYEQYF; CDR3 DNA: TGTGCCAGCAGCCGACGGGGTCTTTCCTACGAGCAGTACTTC
D gene: NA; clone size: NA; J gene: TRBJ2-6; V gene: TRBV7-9; CDR3 protein: CASSSPYLGANVLTF; CDR3 DNA: TGTGCCAGCAGCTCCCCCTACCTTGGGGCCAACGTCCTGACTTTC
D gene: TRBD2; clone size: NA; J gene: TRBJ2-3; V gene: TRBV10-3; CDR3 protein: CATSGTSGRTDTQYF; CDR3 DNA: TGTGCCACCTCCGGGACTAGCGGGCGCACAGATACGCAGTATTTT
D gene: TRBD1; clone size: NA; J gene: TRBJ1-1; V gene: TRBV18; CDR3 protein: CASSERQGNTEAFF; CDR3 DNA: TGTGCCAGCTCAGAAAGACAGGGCAACACTGAAGCTTTCTTT
D gene: TRBD2; clone size: NA; J gene: TRBJ2-1; V gene: TRBV28; CDR3 protein: CASSPPAGAYNEQFF; CDR3 DNA: TGTGCCAGCAGTCCCCCAGCGGGAGCCTACAATGAGCAGTTCTTC
D gene: NA; clone size: NA; J gene: TRBJ2-7; V gene: TRBV27; CDR3 protein: CASSHAQVTSYEQYF; CDR3 DNA: TGTGCCAGCAGTCATGCCCAGGTAACTAGCTACGAGCAGTACTTC
D gene: TRBD1; clone size: NA; J gene: TRBJ1-5; V gene: TRBV19; CDR3 protein: CASSGQGRNQPQHF; CDR3 DNA: TGTGCCAGTAGCGGACAGGGAAGGAATCAGCCCCAGCATTTT
D gene: TRBD1; clone size: NA; J gene: TRBJ2-7; V gene: TRBV5-4; CDR3 protein: CASSAGTGLAYEQYF; CDR3 DNA: TGTGCCAGCAGCGCTGGGACAGGGTTGGCCTACGAGCAGTACTTC
D gene: NA; clone size: NA; J gene: TRBJ1-5; V gene: TRBV28; CDR3 protein: CATTLGGRRNQPQHF; CDR3 DNA: TGTGCCACGACCCTCGGAGGACGGAGAAATCAGCCCCAGCATTTT
D gene: NA; clone size: NA; J gene: TRBJ1-5; V gene: TRBV27; CDR3 protein: CASSLSYNQPQHF; CDR3 DNA: TGTGCCAGCAGTTTATCTTACAATCAGCCCCAGCATTTT
D gene: TRBD1; clone size: NA; J gene: TRBJ1-1; V gene: TRBV7-9; CDR3 protein: CASSEGQGLNTEAFF; CDR3 DNA: TGTGCCAGCAGCGAGGGACAGGGCCTGAACACTGAAGCTTTCTTT
D gene: TRBD1; clone size: NA; J gene: TRBJ2-7; V gene: TRBV28; CDR3 protein: CASSLGQPAYEQYF; CDR3 DNA: TGTGCCAGCAGCCTGGGACAGCCGGCCTACGAGCAGTACTTC
D gene: TRBD1; clone size: NA; J gene: TRBJ2-1; V gene: TRBV7-2; CDR3 protein: CASRGQGGNEQFF; CDR3 DNA: TGTGCCAGCAGGGGACAGGGGGGGAATGAGCAGTTCTTC
D gene: NA; clone size: NA; J gene: TRBJ1-1; V gene: TRBV4-1; CDR3 protein: CASSQVGGTNTEAFF; CDR3 DNA: TGCGCCAGCAGCCAAGTGGGGGGGACGAACACTGAAGCTTTCTTT
D gene: TRBD1; clone size: NA; J gene: TRBJ2-7; V gene: TRBV7-2; CDR3 protein: CASSRGQAYEQYF; CDR3 DNA: TGTGCCAGCAGCCGTGGACAGGCCTACGAGCAGTACTTC
D gene: TRBD1; clone size: NA; J gene: TRBJ1-2; V gene: TRBV18; CDR3 protein: CASSPPMKGARNYGYTF; CDR3 DNA: TGTGCCAGCTCACCACCGATGAAGGGGGCGCGGAACTATGGCTACACCTTC
D gene: TRBD1; clone size: NA; J gene: TRBJ1-2; V gene: TRBV7-2; CDR3 protein: CASSPGQGTRWGYTF; CDR3 DNA: TGTGCCAGCAGCCCTGGACAGGGGACGCGGTGGGGCTACACCTTC
D gene: NA; clone size: NA; J gene: TRBJ1-3; V gene: TRBV4-3; CDR3 protein: CASSQEGGNGNTIYF; CDR3 DNA: TGCGCCAGCAGCCAAGAAGGAGGGAATGGAAACACCATATATTTT
D gene: NA; clone size: NA; J gene: TRBJ2-7; V gene: TRBV18; CDR3 protein: CASSPGTGTYEQYF; CDR3 DNA: TGTGCCAGCTCACCAGGAACAGGGACCTACGAGCAGTACTTC
D gene: TRBD1; clone size: NA; J gene: TRBJ1-4; V gene: TRBV5-8; CDR3 protein: CASRGTGPEKLFF; CDR3 DNA: TGTGCCAGCAGGGGGACAGGGCCTGAAAAACTGTTTTTT
D gene: NA; clone size: NA; J gene: TRBJ2-3; V gene: TRBV5-1; CDR3 protein: CASSLGPLERAQYF; CDR3 DNA: TGCGCCAGCAGCTTGGGGCCTCTTGAGAGGGCGCAGTATTTT
D gene: NA; clone size: NA; J gene: TRBJ2-5; V gene: TRBV27; CDR3 protein: CASSPSMTAQETQYF; CDR3 DNA: TGTGCCAGCAGTCCCTCTATGACAGCTCAAGAGACCCAGTACTTC
D gene: TRBD2; clone size: NA; J gene: TRBJ2-5; V gene: TRBV18; CDR3 protein: CASSPRDAGGGAETQYF; CDR3 DNA: TGTGCCAGCTCACCACGGGACGCGGGAGGCGGAGCAGAGACCCAGTACTTC
D gene: NA; clone size: NA; J gene: TRBJ2-7; V gene: TRBV5-4; CDR3 protein: CASSDGGRPYEQYF; CDR3 DNA: TGTGCCAGCAGCGATGGGGGCAGACCCTACGAGCAGTACTTC
D gene: NA; clone size: NA; J gene: TRBJ1-4; V gene: TRBV5-1; CDR3 protein: CASSLGTDSTNEKLFF; CDR3 DNA: TGCGCCAGCAGCTTGGGGACGGACTCAACTAATGAAAAACTGTTTTTT
D gene: TRBD2; clone size: NA; J gene: TRBJ2-1; V gene: TRBV28; CDR3 protein: CASSFWTSGTNEQFF; CDR3 DNA: TGTGCCAGCAGTTTTTGGACTAGCGGGACCAATGAGCAGTTCTTC
D gene: NA; clone size: NA; J gene: TRBJ2-5; V gene: TRBV6-1; CDR3 protein: CASSELGEETQYF; CDR3 DNA: TGTGCCAGCAGTGAATTAGGGGAAGAGACCCAGTACTTC
D gene: NA; clone size: few; J gene: TRBJ2-7; V gene: TRBV18; CDR3 protein: CASSPPFGTVPYEQYF; CDR3 DNA: TGTGCCAGCTCACCACCGTTTGGCACAGTTCCCTACGAGCAGTACTTC
D gene: NA; clone size: NA; J gene: TRBJ2-3; V gene: TRBV14; CDR3 protein: CASSQGVAADTQYF; CDR3 DNA: TGTGCCAGCAGCCAAGGGGTAGCGGCAGATACGCAGTATTTT
D gene: NA; clone size: medium-sized; J gene: TRBJ2-7; V gene: TRBV27; CDR3 protein: CASSFYGQPYEQYF; CDR3 DNA: TGTGCCAGCAGTTTTTATGGACAGCCCTACGAGCAGTACTTC
D gene: TRBD1; clone size: NA; J gene: TRBJ2-4; V gene: TRBV18; CDR3 protein: CASSPGQGAAKNIQYF; CDR3 DNA: TGTGCCAGCTCACCCGGACAGGGGGCCGCCAAAAACATTCAGTACTTC
D gene: NA; clone size: NA; J gene: TRBJ2-7; V gene: TRBV6-1; CDR3 protein: CASSPQGFKGVEQYF; CDR3 DNA: TGTGCCAGCAGTCCGCAGGGGTTTAAGGGTGTCGAGCAGTACTTC
D gene: NA; clone size: NA; J gene: TRBJ2-1; V gene: TRBV7-2; CDR3 protein: CASSFSGTYNEQFF; CDR3 DNA: TGTGCCAGCAGCTTCTCCGGGACTTACAATGAGCAGTTCTTC
D gene: TRBD2; clone size: NA; J gene: TRBJ2-7; V gene: TRBV5-1; CDR3 protein: CASSSLGTSGSEQYF; CDR3 DNA: TGCGCCAGCAGCTCTCTCGGGACTAGCGGGAGCGAGCAGTACTTC
D gene: TRBD2; clone size: NA; J gene: TRBJ2-3; V gene: TRBV27; CDR3 protein: CASLPSGGRDTQYF; CDR3 DNA: TGTGCCAGCCTTCCTAGCGGGGGTAGAGATACGCAGTATTTT
D gene: NA; clone size: NA; J gene: TRBJ2-2; V gene: TRBV5-1; CDR3 protein: CASSLAASTGELFF; CDR3 DNA: TGCGCCAGCAGCTTGGCCGCGAGCACCGGGGAGCTGTTTTTT